This TCR beta chain originates from a study of early T cells in non-severe SARS-CoV-2 infection. TCRdb passed the 5' RACE reads through MiXCR, listing each CDR3 protein once. The sample has about 48,000 distinct CDR3 sequences; about 10% are singletons. CDR1 and CDR2 from the germline V gene are MNHNS and SASEGT. The CDR3 sequence is 15 residues long. Trimming left V 4 bases short and J 8 bases short, with 20 bases between. This TCR derives from an adult who was a healthcare worker with PCR-confirmed SARS-CoV-2 infection or an uninfected control (not recorded which). The chain carries TRBV6-1 and TRBJ1-2; weak D call: TRBD1 (5 bases). Input material: whole blood. Here the CDR3 reads CASSGNPRGTLGYTF. In nucleotides, the CDR3 is TGTGCCAGCAGTGGGAACCCACGGGGGACCCTCGGCTACACCTTC.